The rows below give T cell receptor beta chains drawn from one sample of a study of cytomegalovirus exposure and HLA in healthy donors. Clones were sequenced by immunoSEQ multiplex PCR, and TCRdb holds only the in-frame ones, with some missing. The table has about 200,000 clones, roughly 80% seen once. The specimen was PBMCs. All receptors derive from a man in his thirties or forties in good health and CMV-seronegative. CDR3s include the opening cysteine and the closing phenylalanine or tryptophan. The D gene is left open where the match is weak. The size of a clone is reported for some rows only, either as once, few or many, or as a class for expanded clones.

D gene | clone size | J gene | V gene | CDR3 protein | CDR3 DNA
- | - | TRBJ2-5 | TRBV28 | CASSRGRGPKEETQYF | TGTGCCAGCAGTAGAGGGCGGGGGCCGAAGGAGGAGACCCAGTACTTC
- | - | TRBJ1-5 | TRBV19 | CASSRAGASRQPQHF | TGTGCCAGTAGTCGGGCGGGGGCGAGTCGGCAGCCCCAGCATTTT
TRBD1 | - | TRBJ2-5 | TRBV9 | CASSVADRGTQETQYF | TGTGCCAGCAGCGTCGCCGACAGGGGAACCCAAGAGACCCAGTACTTC
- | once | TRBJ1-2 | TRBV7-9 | CASSSDTSNYGYTF | TGTGCCAGCAGCTCGGACACCTCTAACTATGGCTACACCTTC
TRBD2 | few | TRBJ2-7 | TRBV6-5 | CASSQPGGVYEQYF | TGTGCCAGCAGCCAACCGGGGGGGGTCTACGAGCAGTACTTC
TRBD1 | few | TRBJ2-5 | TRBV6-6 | CASSHRGRGTGEQYF | TGTGCCAGCAGCCACAGGGGGCGCGGAACGGGAGAGCAGTACTTC
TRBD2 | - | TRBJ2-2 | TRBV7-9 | CASSRTSGGNTGELFF | TGTGCCAGCAGCCGAACTAGCGGGGGCAACACCGGGGAGCTGTTTTTT
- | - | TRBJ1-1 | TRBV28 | CASSLDRTEAFF | TGTGCCAGCAGCCTCGACAGGACTGAAGCTTTCTTT
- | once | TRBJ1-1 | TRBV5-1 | CASSLVGLVGTEAFF | TGCGCCAGCAGCTTGGTGGGCCTGGTGGGCACTGAAGCTTTCTTT
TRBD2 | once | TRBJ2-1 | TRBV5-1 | CASSSTSGGSELFF | TGCGCCAGCAGCTCGACTAGCGGGGGGAGTGAGCTGTTCTTC
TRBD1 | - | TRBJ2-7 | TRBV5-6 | CASSPGQGRYEQYF | TGTGCCAGCAGTCCCGGACAGGGAAGGTACGAGCAGTACTTC
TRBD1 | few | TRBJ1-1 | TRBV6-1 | CASRQGILNTEAFF | TGTGCCAGTAGACAGGGAATATTGAACACTGAAGCTTTCTTT
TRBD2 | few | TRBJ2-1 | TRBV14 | CASSLLRGSSYNEQFF | TGTGCCAGCAGCCTTCTACGCGGGAGCTCCTACAATGAGCAGTTCTTC
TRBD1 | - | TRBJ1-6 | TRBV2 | CASSEAGQISPLHF | TGTGCCAGCAGTGAAGCGGGACAGATTTCACCCCTCCACTTT
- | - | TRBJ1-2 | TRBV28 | CASSLPTGNYGYTF | TGTGCCAGCAGTTTACCAACAGGGAACTATGGCTACACCTTC
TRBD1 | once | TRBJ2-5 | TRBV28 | CASSHRGQETQYF | TGTGCCAGCAGCCACAGGGGCCAAGAGACCCAGTACTTC
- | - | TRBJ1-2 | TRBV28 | CASSTATATNYGYTF | TGTGCCAGCAGTACCGCTACAGCTACTAACTATGGCTACACCTTC
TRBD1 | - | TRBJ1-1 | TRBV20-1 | CSAETGPEAFF | TGCAGTGCTGAGACAGGGCCCGAAGCTTTCTTT
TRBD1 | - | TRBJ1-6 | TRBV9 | CASSEPQGAVRSPLHF | TGTGCCAGCAGCGAACCTCAGGGGGCAGTACGGTCACCCCTCCACTTT
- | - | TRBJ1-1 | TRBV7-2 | CASSRRGDTEAFF | TGTGCCAGCAGCCGTCGGGGTGACACTGAAGCTTTCTTT
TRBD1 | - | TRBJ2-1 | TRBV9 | CASSARSGQGYNEQFF | TGTGCCAGCAGCGCCCGCTCGGGACAGGGCTACAATGAGCAGTTCTTC
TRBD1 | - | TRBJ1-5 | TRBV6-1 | CASARDRASNQPQHF | TGTGCCAGTGCCCGGGACAGGGCCAGCAATCAGCCCCAGCATTTT
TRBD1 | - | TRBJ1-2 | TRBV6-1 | CASSEAVTGVWGYTF | TGTGCCAGCAGTGAAGCGGTCACAGGGGTCTGGGGCTACACCTTC
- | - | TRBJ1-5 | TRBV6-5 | CASRPSQSSNQPQHF | TGTGCCAGCAGACCGTCTCAGTCTTCCAATCAGCCCCAGCATTTT
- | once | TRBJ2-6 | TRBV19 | CASSNSGAGANVLTF | TGTGCCAGTAGTAATTCAGGGGCTGGGGCCAACGTCCTGACTTTC
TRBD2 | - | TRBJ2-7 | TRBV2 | CASRRGGARYEQYF | TGTGCCAGCAGACGGGGGGGCGCCAGGTACGAGCAGTACTTC
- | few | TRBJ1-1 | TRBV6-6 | CASSTTPAGGDTEAFF | TGTGCCAGCAGCACTACCCCGGCGGGAGGGGACACTGAAGCTTTCTTT
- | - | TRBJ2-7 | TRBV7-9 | CSSSSSSYEQYF | TGTTCCAGCAGCTCCAGCTCCTACGAGCAGTACTTC
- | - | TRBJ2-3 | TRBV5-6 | CASSIGQTSTDTQYF | TGTGCCAGCAGCATTGGACAGACTAGCACAGATACGCAGTATTTT
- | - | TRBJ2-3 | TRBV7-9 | CASSLAGRAVGTQYF | TGTGCCAGCAGCTTAGCGGGCAGGGCGGTGGGTACGCAGTATTTT
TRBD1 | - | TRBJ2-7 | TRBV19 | CASSKPGTGTGEQYF | TGTGCCAGTAGTAAGCCCGGGACAGGGACGGGCGAGCAGTACTTC
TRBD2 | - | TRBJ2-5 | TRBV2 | CASRTSGQETQYF | TGTGCCTCCCGGACTAGCGGGCAAGAGACCCAGTACTTC
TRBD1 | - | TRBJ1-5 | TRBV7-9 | CASSLGTGGISNQPQHF | TGTGCCAGCAGCTTAGGGACAGGGGGAATTAGCAATCAGCCCCAGCATTTT
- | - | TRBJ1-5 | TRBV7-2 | CASSSQTGSNQPQHF | TGTGCCAGCAGCTCCCAAACAGGGAGCAATCAGCCCCAGCATTTT
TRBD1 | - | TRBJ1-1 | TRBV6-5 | CASSYSTTGVTEAFF | TGTGCCAGCAGTTACTCAACGACAGGGGTCACTGAAGCCTTCTTT
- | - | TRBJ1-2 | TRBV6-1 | CASSVKQNTNYGYTF | TGTGCCAGCAGTGTAAAACAGAACACTAACTATGGCTACACCTTC
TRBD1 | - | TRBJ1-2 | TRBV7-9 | CASSSPTRQGVGYGYTF | TGTGCCAGCAGCTCGCCCACCAGACAGGGGGTCGGCTATGGCTACACCTTC
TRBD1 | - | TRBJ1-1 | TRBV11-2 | CASTSRDRDTEAFF | TGTGCCAGCACCTCCCGGGACAGGGACACTGAAGCTTTCTTT
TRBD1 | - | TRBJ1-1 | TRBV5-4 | CASSSPRGQEAFF | TGTGCCAGCAGCTCACCTAGGGGGCAGGAGGCTTTCTTT
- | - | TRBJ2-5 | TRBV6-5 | CASSYSRAGGETQYF | TGTGCCAGCAGTTACTCGAGAGCCGGGGGAGAGACCCAGTACTTC
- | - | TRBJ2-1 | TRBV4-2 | CASSQRDSSYNEQFF | TGTGCCAGCAGCCAAAGAGACAGCTCCTACAATGAGCAGTTCTTC
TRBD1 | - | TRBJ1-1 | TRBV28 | CASSANRGLYTEAFF | TGTGCCAGCAGTGCCAACAGGGGGCTCTACACTGAAGCTTTCTTT
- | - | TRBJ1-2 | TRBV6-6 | CASSYRDSGGYTF | TGTGCCAGCAGTTACCGGGACTCCGGGGGCTACACCTTC
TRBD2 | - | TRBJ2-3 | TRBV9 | CASSGWRGFSPDTQYF | TGTGCCAGCAGCGGTTGGCGGGGGTTTAGTCCAGATACGCAGTATTTT
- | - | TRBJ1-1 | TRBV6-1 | CASSEVVAKWTEAFF | TGTGCCAGCAGTGAAGTCGTCGCGAAATGGACTGAAGCCTTCTTT
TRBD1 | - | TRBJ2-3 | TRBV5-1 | CASSLEQGRTDTQYF | TGCGCCAGCAGCTTGGAACAGGGGCGCACAGATACGCAGTATTTT
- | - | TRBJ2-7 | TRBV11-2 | CASSLERLALPRDEQYF | TGTGCCAGCAGCTTAGAACGACTGGCCCTCCCTAGAGACGAGCAGTACTTC
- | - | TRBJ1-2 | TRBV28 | CASSFGQGNYGYTF | TGTGCCAGCAGTTTTGGCCAGGGGAACTATGGCTACACCTTC
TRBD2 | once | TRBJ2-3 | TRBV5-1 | CASSPGLAEYTDTQYF | TGCGCCAGCAGCCCCGGACTAGCGGAATACACAGATACGCAGTATTTT
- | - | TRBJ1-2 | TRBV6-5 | CASSYRGGVSGYTF | TGTGCCAGCAGTTACAGGGGGGGTGTTAGTGGCTACACCTTC